The clone carrying this T cell receptor beta chain was picked up many times. Its antigen is as yet unknown. In TCRdb, the 5' RACE reads were re-called with MiXCR into one record per CDR3 protein. The sample consists of about 240,000 distinct CDR3 sequences, approximately 8% of them appearing once. Germline CDR1 is SGHRS and CDR2 is YFSETQ. CDR3 length: 14 residues. The germline V and J ends were trimmed by 4 bases and 1 base, with 8 bases remaining between them. The sample belongs to a study of identical twins. The study's findings and limits: Reduced insertions were recorded for abundant cord blood beta clonotypes, with no such pattern in memory repertoires.

Each donor (without exception) was a healthy Caucasian. The sample also formed part of further work on yellow fever vaccine responses in identical twins.

The receptor comes from a woman younger than 35 in good health. This chain links TRBV5-1 with TRBJ2-2; D is unclear. Sequenced: CD8+ T cells sorted from blood. The DNA for the CDR3 is TGCGCCAGCAGCCACTCGGGGAACACCGGGGAGCTGTTTTTT. Its protein is CASSHSGNTGELFF.